The rows below give T cell receptor beta chains drawn from one sample of a study of human versus mouse CDR3 diversity and MHC coevolution. Profiling relied on immunoSEQ multiplex PCR, and the TCRdb table lists in-frame clones only, not all of them. Found here are around 77,000 clones, less than 95% of them singletons; the top ten hold around 0.15%. The specimen was naive CD4+ T cells from blood. These receptor sequences come from a person between 25 and 75 years old in good health. Each CDR3 is given with its conserved first and last residue. A D gene is named only where the DNA matches it firmly. Clone size, where shown, is once, few, many, or a class for clones that have expanded.

TRBJ2-5 | TRBV27 | . | TRBD2 | CASSTYLLGGQETQYF | TGTGCCAGCAGTACTTACCTTTTGGGGGGGCAAGAGACCCAGTACTTC
TRBJ1-1 | TRBV10-1 | . | . | CASSFRPLLQGQNTEAFF | TGCGCCAGCAGCTTTCGCCCCCTTTTACAGGGACAAAACACTGAAGCTTTCTTT
TRBJ1-5 | TRBV27 | . | . | CASSLTGGLGQPQHF | TGTGCCAGCAGTTTAACGGGGGGATTAGGGCAGCCCCAGCATTTT
TRBJ2-1 | TRBV6-1 | . | TRBD2 | CASSLRGGVDEQFF | TGTGCCAGCAGCCTCCGGGGGGGGGTCGATGAGCAGTTCTTC
TRBJ2-5 | TRBV11-2 | . | TRBD1 | CASSSRTGQETQYF | TGTGCCAGCAGCTCCCGGACAGGTCAAGAGACCCAGTACTTC
TRBJ1-4 | TRBV19 | . | . | CASSIHGQPNEKLFF | TGTGCCAGTAGTATTCATGGACAGCCTAATGAAAAACTGTTTTTT
TRBJ2-6 | TRBV5-1 | . | TRBD1 | CASSSGTAGANVLTF | TGCGCCAGCAGCTCCGGGACAGCTGGGGCCAACGTCCTGACTTTC
TRBJ2-7 | TRBV15 | . | TRBD2 | CATSRGKGAGGFSEQYF | TGTGCCACCAGCAGGGGCAAGGGTGCGGGAGGATTTTCCGAGCAGTACTTC
TRBJ2-3 | TRBV2 | . | TRBD2 | CASSAGGPDTQYF | TGTGCCAGCAGTGCGGGGGGGCCAGATACGCAGTATTTT
TRBJ2-5 | TRBV11-2 | . | . | CASSFRLSQETQYF | TGTGCCAGCAGCTTCCGTCTCAGTCAAGAGACCCAGTACTTC
TRBJ1-3 | TRBV4-1 | . | TRBD1 | CASSRGGTGGSGNTIYF | TGCGCCAGCAGCCGAGGGGGGACAGGGGGCTCTGGAAACACCATATATTTT
TRBJ1-6 | TRBV9 | . | TRBD1 | CASSAGTGVGSPLHF | TGTGCCAGCAGCGCAGGGACAGGGGTTGGTTCACCCCTCCACTTT
TRBJ1-1 | TRBV7-9 | . | TRBD1 | CASSKGAEDTEAFF | TGTGCCAGCAGCAAGGGGGCGGAGGACACTGAAGCTTTCTTT
TRBJ1-2 | TRBV20-1 | . | . | CSATGFGGYTF | TGCAGTGCAACAGGGTTTGGGGGCTACACCTTC
TRBJ1-1 | TRBV19 | . | . | CASSTNRVNTEAFF | TGTGCCAGTAGTACTAACAGGGTGAACACTGAAGCTTTCTTT
TRBJ2-2 | TRBV11-2 | . | TRBD2 | CASTSGLASTGELFF | TGTGCCAGCACCTCCGGACTAGCGAGTACCGGGGAGCTGTTTTTT
TRBJ2-1 | TRBV29-1 | . | TRBD1 | CSAWDRRYNEQFF | TGCAGCGCCTGGGACAGGAGATACAATGAGCAGTTCTTC
TRBJ2-3 | TRBV5-4 | . | . | CASSRSGTTDTQYF | TGTGCCAGCAGCCGTAGCGGTACCACAGATACGCAGTATTTT
TRBJ2-5 | TRBV6-1 | . | TRBD1 | CASRGTGEVETQYF | TGTGCCAGCAGGGGGACAGGGGAAGTAGAGACCCAGTACTTC
TRBJ2-7 | TRBV6-6 | . | . | CASRMAQSYEQYF | TGTGCCAGCAGGATGGCACAGTCCTACGAGCAGTACTTC
TRBJ2-3 | TRBV25-1 | . | . | CASSGDNRRTDTQYF | TGTGCCAGCAGTGGAGACAACAGACGCACAGATACGCAGTATTTT
TRBJ2-7 | TRBV2 | . | . | CASSEANSAYEQYF | TGTGCCAGCAGTGAAGCGAACTCTGCCTACGAGCAGTACTTC
TRBJ2-7 | TRBV9 | . | TRBD2 | CASSVASGIYEQYF | TGTGCCAGCAGCGTAGCTAGCGGGATCTACGAGCAGTACTTC
TRBJ1-5 | TRBV2 | . | TRBD1 | CASSGTGEIQPQHF | TGTGCCAGCAGTGGAACAGGGGAAATACAGCCCCAGCATTTT
TRBJ2-7 | TRBV30 | . | TRBD1 | CAWSVGGASYEQYF | TGTGCCTGGAGTGTAGGGGGCGCCTCCTACGAGCAGTACTTC
TRBJ2-4 | TRBV5-1 | once | TRBD2 | CASSLLAGINIQYF | TGCGCCAGCAGCCTCCTAGCGGGTATAAACATTCAGTACTTC
TRBJ2-7 | TRBV30 | . | TRBD2 | CAWSVSRTSGVRYEQYF | TGTGCCTGGAGTGTATCCCGAACTAGCGGGGTGCGCTACGAGCAGTACTTC
TRBJ2-1 | TRBV10-3 | . | . | CAISQSGTSLRGEQFF | TGTGCCATCAGCCAGTCCGGGACTTCACTCAGAGGTGAGCAGTTCTTC
TRBJ1-3 | TRBV28 | . | . | CASSWVFGGTGNTIYF | TGTGCCAGCAGTTGGGTGTTCGGGGGGACTGGAAACACCATATATTTT